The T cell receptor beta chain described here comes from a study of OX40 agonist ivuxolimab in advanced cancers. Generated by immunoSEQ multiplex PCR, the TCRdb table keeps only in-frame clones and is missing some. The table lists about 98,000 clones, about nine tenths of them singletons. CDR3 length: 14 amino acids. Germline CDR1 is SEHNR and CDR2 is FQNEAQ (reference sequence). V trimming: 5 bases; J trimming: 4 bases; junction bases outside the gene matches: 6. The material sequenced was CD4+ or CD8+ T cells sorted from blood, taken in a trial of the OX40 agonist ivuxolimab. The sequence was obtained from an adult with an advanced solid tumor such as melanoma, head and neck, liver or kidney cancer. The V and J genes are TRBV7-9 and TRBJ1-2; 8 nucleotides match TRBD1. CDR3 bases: TGTGCCAGCAGCCCAGGACAGGGAGGCTATGGCTACACCTTC. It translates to CASSPGQGGYGYTF. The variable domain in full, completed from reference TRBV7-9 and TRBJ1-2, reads DTGVSQNPRHKITKRGQNVTFRCDPISEHNRLYWYRQTLGQGPEFLTYFQNEAQLEKSRLLSDRFSAERPKGSFSTLEIQRTEQGDSAMYLCASSPGQGGYGYTFGSGTRLTVV.